Shown below are 2 T cell receptor beta chains from a single sample sequenced in a study of blood T cell repertoires in COVID-19. Clones were sequenced by immunoSEQ multiplex PCR, and TCRdb holds only the in-frame ones, with some missing. The sample yields tens of thousands of clones, around 91% seen once. Sequencing input: peripheral blood. The source of these receptors is a man in his sixties or seventies with active or convalescent COVID-19.

The chain combines TRBV7-2 with TRBJ2-5, with 8 bases lining up with TRBD2. The germline V gene has CDR1 SGHTA and CDR2 FQGNSA. There are 15 residues in the CDR3. With V trimmed by 4 bases and J by 4 bases, 8 bases remained unmatched. The DNA of the CDR3 is TGTGCCAGCAGCTCGGGAGGGATATCAGGAGAGACCCAGTACTTC. Protein: CASSSGGISGETQYF.

The V call is TRBV2, the J call TRBJ2-3, with D hard to call. The V end was cut by 4 bases, the J end by 14 bases, with 13 bases between. The CDR3 spans 11 residues. Looked up from germline, CDR1 is SNHLY and CDR2 is FYNNEI. CDR3 amino acids: CASSALLHPYF. DNA for the CDR3: TGTGCCAGCAGTGCCCTCTTACACCCGTATTTT.